There are many counts of the clone carrying this T cell receptor (beta chain). This specimen comes from a study of T-cell reconstitution after alpha-beta-depleted transplantation in children. Unique molecular identifiers were used to barcode this TCRbeta library. Via MiXCR, TCRdb re-called the PCR reads, giving one row per CDR3 protein. The table has some 200,000 distinct CDR3 sequences, around 10% seen once. V was shortened by 5 bases and J by 6 bases, with 13 bases between the two germline ends. In germline, CDR1 is SGHTA, CDR2 FQGNSA. CDR3 length: 14 residues. The chain carries TRBV7-2 and TRBJ2-2; D is possibly TRBD2 (5 bases). Sequences were derived from PBMCs from the stem cell graft donor, sampled from the stem cell graft. The receptor comes from a human donor who donated a stem cell graft to a child with acute lymphoblastic leukemia. The CDR3 region is CASSPPSYAGELFF. As DNA, the CDR3 is TGTGCCAGCAGCCCCCCTAGCTACGCCGGGGAGCTGTTTTTT.